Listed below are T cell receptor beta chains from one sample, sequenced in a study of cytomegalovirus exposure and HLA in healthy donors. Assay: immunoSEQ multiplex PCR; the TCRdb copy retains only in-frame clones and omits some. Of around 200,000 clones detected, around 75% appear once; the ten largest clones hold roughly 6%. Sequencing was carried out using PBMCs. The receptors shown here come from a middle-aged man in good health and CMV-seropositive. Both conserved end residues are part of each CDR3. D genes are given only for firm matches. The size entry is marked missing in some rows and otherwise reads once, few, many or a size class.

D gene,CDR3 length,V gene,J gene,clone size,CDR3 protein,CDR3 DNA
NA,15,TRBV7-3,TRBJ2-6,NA,CASRVTGGGANVLTF,TGTGCCAGCAGGGTCACCGGAGGTGGGGCCAACGTCCTGACTTTC
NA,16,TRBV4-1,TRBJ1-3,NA,CASSQFGGISGNTIYF,TGCGCCAGCAGCCAATTTGGGGGGATATCTGGAAACACCATATATTTT
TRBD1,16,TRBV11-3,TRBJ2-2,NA,CASSPGQGADTGELFF,TGTGCCAGCAGCCCTGGACAGGGGGCGGACACCGGGGAGCTGTTTTTT
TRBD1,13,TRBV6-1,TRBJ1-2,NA,CASIRDRVDGYTF,TGTGCCAGCATCCGAGACAGGGTGGATGGCTACACCTTC
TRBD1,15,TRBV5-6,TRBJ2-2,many,CASSPSGGASGELFF,TGTGCCAGCAGCCCGTCAGGGGGCGCCTCCGGGGAGCTGTTTTTT
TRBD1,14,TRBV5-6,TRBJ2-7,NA,CASSFGQGTYEQYF,TGTGCCAGCAGCTTTGGACAGGGTACCTACGAGCAGTACTTC
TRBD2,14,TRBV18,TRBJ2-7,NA,CASSPSGGLYEQYF,TGTGCCAGCTCTCCTAGCGGGGGGCTTTACGAGCAGTACTTC
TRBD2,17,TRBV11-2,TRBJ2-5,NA,CASSLGVLAGGQETQYF,TGTGCCAGCAGCTTAGGAGTCCTAGCGGGGGGTCAAGAGACCCAGTACTTC
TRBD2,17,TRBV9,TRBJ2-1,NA,CASSPYSEAGVGYEQFF,TGTGCCAGCAGCCCATATTCTGAGGCGGGAGTTGGGTATGAGCAGTTCTTC
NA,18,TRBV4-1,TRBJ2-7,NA,CASSQSDLTAPVVYEQYF,TGCGCCAGCAGCCAAAGCGACCTGACTGCTCCCGTAGTGTACGAGCAGTACTTC
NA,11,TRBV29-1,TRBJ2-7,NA,CSVRQVYEQYF,TGCAGCGTTAGACAGGTCTACGAGCAGTACTTC
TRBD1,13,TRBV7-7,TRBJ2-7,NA,CASSWDRGNEQYF,TGTGCTAGCAGCTGGGACAGGGGGAACGAGCAGTACTTC
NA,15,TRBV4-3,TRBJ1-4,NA,CASSPAGTTNEKLFF,TGCGCCAGCAGCCCAGCGGGAACAACTAATGAAAAACTGTTTTTT
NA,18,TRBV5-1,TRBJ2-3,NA,CASSLGPRLSAGTDTQYF,TGCGCCAGCAGCTTGGGCCCCCGGTTGAGCGCGGGCACAGATACGCAGTATTTT
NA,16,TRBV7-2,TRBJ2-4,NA,CASSSTRPLAKNIQYF,TGTGCCAGCAGCTCTACCAGGCCGCTGGCCAAAAACATTCAGTACTTC
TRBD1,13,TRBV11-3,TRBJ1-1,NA,CASSEQGGGAAFF,TGTGCCAGCAGCGAGCAAGGGGGCGGTGCAGCTTTCTTT
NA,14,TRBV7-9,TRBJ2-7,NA,CASSSGTRSYEQYF,TGTGCCAGCAGCTCCGGGACTCGGTCCTACGAGCAGTACTTC
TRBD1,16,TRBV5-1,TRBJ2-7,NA,CASSLGQGSFAYEQYF,TGCGCCAGCAGCTTGGGACAGGGGAGTTTCGCCTACGAGCAGTACTTC
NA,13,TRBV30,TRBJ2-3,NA,CAWSPQGTDTQYF,TGTGCCTGGAGTCCCCAGGGGACAGATACGCAGTATTTT
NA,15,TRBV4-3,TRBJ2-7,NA,CASSPTTVLPYEQYF,TGCGCCAGCAGCCCCACAACCGTGCTCCCCTACGAGCAGTACTTC